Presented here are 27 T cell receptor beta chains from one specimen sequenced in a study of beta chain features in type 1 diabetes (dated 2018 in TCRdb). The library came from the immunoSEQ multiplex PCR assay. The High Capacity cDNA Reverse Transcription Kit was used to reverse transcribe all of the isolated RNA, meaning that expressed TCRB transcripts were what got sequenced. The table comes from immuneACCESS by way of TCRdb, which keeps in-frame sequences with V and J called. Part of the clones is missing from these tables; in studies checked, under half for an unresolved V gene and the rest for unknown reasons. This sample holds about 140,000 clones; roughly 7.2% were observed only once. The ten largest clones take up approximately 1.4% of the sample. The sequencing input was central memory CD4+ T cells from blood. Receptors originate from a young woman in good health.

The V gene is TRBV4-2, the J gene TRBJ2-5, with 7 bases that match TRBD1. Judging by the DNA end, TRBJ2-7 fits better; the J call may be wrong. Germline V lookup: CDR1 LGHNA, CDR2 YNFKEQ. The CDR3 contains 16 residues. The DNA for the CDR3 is TGTGCCAGCAGCCAAGAAGGGACAGCGCCCTACTACGAGCAGTACTTC. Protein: CASSQEGTAPYYEQYF.

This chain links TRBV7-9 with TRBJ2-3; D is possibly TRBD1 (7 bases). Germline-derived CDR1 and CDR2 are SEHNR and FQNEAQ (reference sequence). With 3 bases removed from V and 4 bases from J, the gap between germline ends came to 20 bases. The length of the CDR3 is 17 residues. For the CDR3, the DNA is TGTGCCAGCAGCTTGGCAGGGGGGAGTGGTCTTGCAGATACGCAGTATTTT. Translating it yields CASSLAGGSGLADTQYF. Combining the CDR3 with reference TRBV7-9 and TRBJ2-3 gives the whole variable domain DTGVSQNPRHKITKRGQNVTFRCDPISEHNRLYWYRQTLGQGPEFLTYFQNEAQLEKSRLLSDRFSAERPKGSFSTLEIQRTEQGDSAMYLCASSLAGGSGLADTQYFGPGTRLTVL.

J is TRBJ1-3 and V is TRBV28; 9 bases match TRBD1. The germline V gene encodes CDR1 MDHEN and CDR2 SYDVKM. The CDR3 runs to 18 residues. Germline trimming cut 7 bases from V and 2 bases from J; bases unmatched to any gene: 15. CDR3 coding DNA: TGTGCCAGCAATACAGGGGGCGCGTGGTTGGGAGCTGGAAACACCATATATTTT. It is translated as CASNTGGAWLGAGNTIYF.

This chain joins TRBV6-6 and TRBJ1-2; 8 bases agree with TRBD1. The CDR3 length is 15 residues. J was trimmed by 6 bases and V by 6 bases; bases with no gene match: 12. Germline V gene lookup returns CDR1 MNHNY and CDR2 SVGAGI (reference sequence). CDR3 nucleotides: TGTGCCAGCAGAATGCCGGACAGGGCTTCAGATGGCTACACCTTC. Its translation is CASRMPDRASDGYTF.

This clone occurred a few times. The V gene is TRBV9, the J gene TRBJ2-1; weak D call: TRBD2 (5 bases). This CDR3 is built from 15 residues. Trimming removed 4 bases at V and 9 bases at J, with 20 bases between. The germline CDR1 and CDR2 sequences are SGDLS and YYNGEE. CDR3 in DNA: TGTGCCAGCAGCCGAGAGGGAGTCCGAGGAAGTGAGCAGTTCTTC. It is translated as CASSREGVRGSEQFF.

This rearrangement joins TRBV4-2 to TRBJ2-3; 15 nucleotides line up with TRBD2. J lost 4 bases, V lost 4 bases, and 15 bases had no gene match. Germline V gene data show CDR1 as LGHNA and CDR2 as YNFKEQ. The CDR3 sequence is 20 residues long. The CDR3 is CASSRRVPGLAGGEADTQYF. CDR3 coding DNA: TGTGCCAGCAGCCGCCGGGTGCCGGGACTAGCGGGAGGAGAGGCAGATACGCAGTATTTT.

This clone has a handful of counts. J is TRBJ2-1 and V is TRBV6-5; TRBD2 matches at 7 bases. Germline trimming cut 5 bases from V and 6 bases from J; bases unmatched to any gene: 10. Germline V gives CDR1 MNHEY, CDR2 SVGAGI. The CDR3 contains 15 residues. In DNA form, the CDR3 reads TGTGCCAGCAGTCCGCTACGCGGGAGATCCAATGAGCAGTTCTTC. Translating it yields CASSPLRGRSNEQFF.

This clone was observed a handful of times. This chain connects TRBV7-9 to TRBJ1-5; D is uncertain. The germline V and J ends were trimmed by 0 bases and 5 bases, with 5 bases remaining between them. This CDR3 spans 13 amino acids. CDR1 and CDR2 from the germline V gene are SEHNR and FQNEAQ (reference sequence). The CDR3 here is CASSLASDQPQHF. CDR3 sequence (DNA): TGTGCCAGCAGCTTAGCATCAGATCAGCCCCAGCATTTT.

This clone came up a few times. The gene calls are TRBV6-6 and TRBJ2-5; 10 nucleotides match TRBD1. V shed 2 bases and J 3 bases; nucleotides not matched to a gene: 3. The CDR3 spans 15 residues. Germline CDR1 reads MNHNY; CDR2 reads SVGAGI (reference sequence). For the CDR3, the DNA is TGTGCCAGCAGTTACGCGGGACAGGGGAAAGAGACCCAGTACTTC. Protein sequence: CASSYAGQGKETQYF.

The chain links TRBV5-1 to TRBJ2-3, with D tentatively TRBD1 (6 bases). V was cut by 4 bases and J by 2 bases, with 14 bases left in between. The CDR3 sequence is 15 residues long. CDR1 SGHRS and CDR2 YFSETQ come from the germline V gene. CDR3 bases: TGCGCCAGCAGCCACTCGGGACAAACCACAGATACGCAGTATTTT. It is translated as CASSHSGQTTDTQYF.

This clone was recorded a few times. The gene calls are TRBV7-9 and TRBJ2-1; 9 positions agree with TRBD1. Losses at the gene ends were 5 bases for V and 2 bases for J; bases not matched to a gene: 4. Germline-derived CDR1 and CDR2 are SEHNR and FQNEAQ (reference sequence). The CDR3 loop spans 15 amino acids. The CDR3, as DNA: TGTGCCAGCAGCGTCGGGACAGGGACCTACAATGAGCAGTTCTTC. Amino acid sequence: CASSVGTGTYNEQFF. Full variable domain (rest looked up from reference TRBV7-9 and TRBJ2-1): DTGVSQNPRHKITKRGQNVTFRCDPISEHNRLYWYRQTLGQGPEFLTYFQNEAQLEKSRLLSDRFSAERPKGSFSTLEIQRTEQGDSAMYLCASSVGTGTYNEQFFGPGTRLTVL.

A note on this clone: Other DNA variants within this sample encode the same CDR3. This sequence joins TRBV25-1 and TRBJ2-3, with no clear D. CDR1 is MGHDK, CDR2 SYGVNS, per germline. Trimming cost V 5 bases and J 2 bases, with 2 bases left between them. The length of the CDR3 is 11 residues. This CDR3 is CASSYTDTQYF. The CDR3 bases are TGTGCCAGCAGTTACACAGATACGCAGTATTTT.

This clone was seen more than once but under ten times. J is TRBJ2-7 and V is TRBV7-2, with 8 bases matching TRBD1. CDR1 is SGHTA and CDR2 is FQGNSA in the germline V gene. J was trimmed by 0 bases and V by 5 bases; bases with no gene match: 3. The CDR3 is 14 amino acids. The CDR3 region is CASSPGTGSYEQYF. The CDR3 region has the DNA TGTGCCAGCAGCCCGGGGACAGGCTCCTACGAGCAGTACTTC.

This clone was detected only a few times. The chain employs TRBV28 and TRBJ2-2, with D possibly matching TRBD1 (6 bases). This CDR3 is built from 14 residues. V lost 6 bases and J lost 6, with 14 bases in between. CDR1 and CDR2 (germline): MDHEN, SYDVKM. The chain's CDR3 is CASRQQGSAGELFF. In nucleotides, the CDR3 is TGTGCCAGCAGGCAACAGGGTTCGGCCGGGGAGCTGTTTTTT.

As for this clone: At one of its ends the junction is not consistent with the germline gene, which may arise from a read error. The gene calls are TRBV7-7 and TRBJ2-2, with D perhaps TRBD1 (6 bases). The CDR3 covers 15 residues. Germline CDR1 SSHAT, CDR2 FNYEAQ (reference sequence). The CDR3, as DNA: TGTGCTAGCAGCTTGAATACAGGGCAGACCGGGGAGCTGTTTTTT. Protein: CASSLNTGQTGELFF.

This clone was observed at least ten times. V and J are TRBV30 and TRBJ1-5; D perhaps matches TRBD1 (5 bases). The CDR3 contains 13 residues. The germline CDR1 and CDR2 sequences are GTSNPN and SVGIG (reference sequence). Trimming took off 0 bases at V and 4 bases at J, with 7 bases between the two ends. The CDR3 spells CAWSVQDNQPQHF. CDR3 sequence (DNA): TGTGCCTGGAGTGTACAGGATAATCAGCCCCAGCATTTT.

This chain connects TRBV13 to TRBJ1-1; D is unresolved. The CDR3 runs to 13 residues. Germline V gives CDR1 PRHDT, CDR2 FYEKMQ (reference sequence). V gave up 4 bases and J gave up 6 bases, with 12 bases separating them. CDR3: CASSYLAAPEAFF. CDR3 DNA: TGTGCCAGCAGCTACCTAGCCGCCCCTGAAGCTTTCTTT.

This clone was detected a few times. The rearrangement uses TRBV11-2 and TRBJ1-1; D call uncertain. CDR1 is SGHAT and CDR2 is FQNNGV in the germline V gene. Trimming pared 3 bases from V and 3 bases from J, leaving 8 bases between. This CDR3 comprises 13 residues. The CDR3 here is CASSLQSDTEAFF. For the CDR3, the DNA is TGTGCCAGCAGCTTGCAGTCCGACACTGAAGCTTTCTTT.

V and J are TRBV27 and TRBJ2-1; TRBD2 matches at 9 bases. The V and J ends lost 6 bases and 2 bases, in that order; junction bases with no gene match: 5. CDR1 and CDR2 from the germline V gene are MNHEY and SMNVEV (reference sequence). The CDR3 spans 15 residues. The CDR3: CASRIAGAPYNEQFF. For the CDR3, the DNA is TGTGCCAGCAGAATAGCGGGAGCCCCCTACAATGAGCAGTTCTTC.

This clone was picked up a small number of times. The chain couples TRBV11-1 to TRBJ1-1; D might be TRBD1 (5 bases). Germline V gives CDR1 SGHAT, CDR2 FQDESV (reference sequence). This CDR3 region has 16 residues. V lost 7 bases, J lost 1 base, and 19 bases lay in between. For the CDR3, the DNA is TGTGCCAGCACCTCCGGGGGGGGGAGTTCGAACACTGAAGCTTTCTTT. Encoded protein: CASTSGGGSSNTEAFF.

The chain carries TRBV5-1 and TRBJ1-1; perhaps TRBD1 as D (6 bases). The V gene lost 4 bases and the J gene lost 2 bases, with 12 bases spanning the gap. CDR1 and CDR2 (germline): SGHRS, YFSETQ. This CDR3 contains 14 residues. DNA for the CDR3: TGCGCCAGCAGCCCGGGGGGCAGCAACACTGAAGCTTTCTTT. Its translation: CASSPGGSNTEAFF. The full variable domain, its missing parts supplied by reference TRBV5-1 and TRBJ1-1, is KAGVTQTPRYLIKTRGQQVTLSCSPISGHRSVSWYQQTPGQGLQFLFEYFSETQRNKGNFPGRFSGRQFSNSRSEMNVSTLELGDSALYLCASSPGGSNTEAFFGQGTRLTVV.

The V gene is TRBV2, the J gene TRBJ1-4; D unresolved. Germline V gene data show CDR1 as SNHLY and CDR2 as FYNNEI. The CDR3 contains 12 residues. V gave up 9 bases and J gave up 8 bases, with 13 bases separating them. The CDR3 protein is CASSGVSEKLFF. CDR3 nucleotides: TGTGCCAGTAGCGGGGTTTCGGAAAAACTGTTTTTT.

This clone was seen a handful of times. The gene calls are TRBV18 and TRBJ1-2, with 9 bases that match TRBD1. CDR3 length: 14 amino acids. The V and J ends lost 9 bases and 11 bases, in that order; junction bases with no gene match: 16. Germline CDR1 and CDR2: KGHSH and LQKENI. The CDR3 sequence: CASSPGQGLSRYTF. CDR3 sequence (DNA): TGTGCCAGTTCTCCGGGACAGGGCCTAAGTAGATACACCTTC.

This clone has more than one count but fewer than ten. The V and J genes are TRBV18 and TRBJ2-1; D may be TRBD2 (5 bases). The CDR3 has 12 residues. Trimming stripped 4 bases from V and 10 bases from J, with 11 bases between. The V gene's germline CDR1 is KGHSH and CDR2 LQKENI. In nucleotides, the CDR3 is TGTGCCAGCTCACAAAATCCGGGGGAGCAGTTCTTC. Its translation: CASSQNPGEQFF.

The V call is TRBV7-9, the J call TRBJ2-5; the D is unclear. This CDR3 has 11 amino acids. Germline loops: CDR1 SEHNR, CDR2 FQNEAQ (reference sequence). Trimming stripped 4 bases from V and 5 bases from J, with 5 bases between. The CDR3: CASSSRETQYF. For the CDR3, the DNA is TGTGCCAGCAGCTCGAGGGAGACCCAGTACTTC. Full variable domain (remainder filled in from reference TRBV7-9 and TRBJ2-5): DTGVSQNPRHKITKRGQNVTFRCDPISEHNRLYWYRQTLGQGPEFLTYFQNEAQLEKSRLLSDRFSAERPKGSFSTLEIQRTEQGDSAMYLCASSSRETQYFGPGTRLLVL.

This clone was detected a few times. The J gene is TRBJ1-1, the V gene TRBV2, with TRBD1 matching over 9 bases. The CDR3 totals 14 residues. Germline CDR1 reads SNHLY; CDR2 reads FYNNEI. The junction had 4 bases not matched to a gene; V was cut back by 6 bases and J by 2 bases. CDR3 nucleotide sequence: TGTGCCAGCAGGGACAGGGGATTAAACACTGAAGCTTTCTTT. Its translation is CASRDRGLNTEAFF.

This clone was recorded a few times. CDR3 in amino acids: CASSHAGTDVGYTF. In nucleotides, the CDR3 is TGCGCCAGCAGCCATGCCGGGACAGATGTTGGCTACACCTTC. The chain couples TRBV4-1 to TRBJ1-2; TRBD1 matches 7 bases. Germline V gives CDR1 MGHRA, CDR2 YSYEKL. CDR3 length: 14 residues. J gave up 7 bases and V 3 bases, and 8 bases lay outside the gene matches.